This T cell receptor beta chain came from a study of control samples from healthy donors and cancer patients. Per germline, CDR1 LGHNA and CDR2 YNFKEQ. The CDR3 has 15 residues. V was pared by 4 bases and J by 6 bases, with 8 bases of the junction left unmatched. The assay was immunoSEQ multiplex PCR, and TCRdb's table has in-frame clones only and misses some. This sample yields around 110,000 clones, of which roughly 91% are seen a single time; under 2.5% belongs to the top ten. The V call is TRBV4-2, the J call TRBJ1-5; TRBD1 agrees at 8 bases. The sample taken for sequencing was blood. The receptor's source is a woman aged 70-85 years in good health. The CDR3 DNA reads TGTGCCAGCAGCCGAGACAGGGGTTTGGGTCAGCCCCAGCATTTT. Protein: CASSRDRGLGQPQHF.